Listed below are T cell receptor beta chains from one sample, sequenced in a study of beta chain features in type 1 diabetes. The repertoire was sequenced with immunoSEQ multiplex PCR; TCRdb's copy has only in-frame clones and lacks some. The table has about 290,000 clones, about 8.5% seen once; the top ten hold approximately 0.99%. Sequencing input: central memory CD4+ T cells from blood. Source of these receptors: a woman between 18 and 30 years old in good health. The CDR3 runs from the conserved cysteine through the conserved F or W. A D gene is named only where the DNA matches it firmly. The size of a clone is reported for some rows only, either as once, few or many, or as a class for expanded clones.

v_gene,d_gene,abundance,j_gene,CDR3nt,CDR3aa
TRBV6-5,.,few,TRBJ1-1,TGTGCCAGCAGTTACTCGAGCATATCGGCGGCCACTGAAGCTTTCTTT,CASSYSSISAATEAFF
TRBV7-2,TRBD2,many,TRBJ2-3,TGTGCCAGCAGCGCCCCCCTAGCGGGGGTCACAGATACGCAGTATTTT,CASSAPLAGVTDTQYF
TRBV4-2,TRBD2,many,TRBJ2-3,TGTGCCAGCAGCCAGTCGCGGGGGGCGCCCAGCACAGATACGCAGTATTTT,CASSQSRGAPSTDTQYF
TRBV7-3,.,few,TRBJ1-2,TGTGCCAGCAGGCGAGGGGGTTTCGATGGCTACACCTTC,CASRRGGFDGYTF
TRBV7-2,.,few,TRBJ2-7,TGTGCCAGCAGCCGTATGCAGGGGACCTACGAGCAGTACTTC,CASSRMQGTYEQYF
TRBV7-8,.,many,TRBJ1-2,TGTGCCAGCAGCTTCTTCGGGGCTGGTCCTTATGGCTACACCTTC,CASSFFGAGPYGYTF
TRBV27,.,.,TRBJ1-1,TGTGCCAGCAGTTGGGGGGGGCAGGAGGTCGACACTGAAGCTTTCTTT,CASSWGGQEVDTEAFF
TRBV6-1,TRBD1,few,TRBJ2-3,TGTGCCAGCATTAAGTCACAGGGGGCAGATACGCAGTATTTT,CASIKSQGADTQYF
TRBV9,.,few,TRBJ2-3,TGTGCCAGCAGCGTCAGTAGCTCTAGCACAGATACGCAGTATTTT,CASSVSSSSTDTQYF
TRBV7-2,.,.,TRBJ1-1,TGTGCCAGCAGCTTAGAATGGTCGGGGCTCACTGAAGCTTTCTTT,CASSLEWSGLTEAFF
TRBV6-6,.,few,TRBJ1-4,TGTGCCAGCAACCTCGGCGGGAGGAATGAAAAACTGTTTTTT,CASNLGGRNEKLFF